Sequencing of this T cell receptor beta chain was carried out in a study of cytomegalovirus exposure and HLA in healthy donors. Study details: The early release's HLA-typed donors yielded 70 million to 85 million unique TCRs.

Details on this clone: The antigen is not known.

Donors counted as nominally healthy when sampled, yet unrecorded immune exposures were likely. The PCR contained 60 Vbeta and 13 Jbeta primers. The table came from immunoSEQ multiplex PCR; TCRdb's copy has only in-frame clones and leaves some out. There are 130,000 to 150,000 clones in the sample, with about 1.7% held by the top ten. Study results and limitations: The authors later linked a missense DCLRE1C variant to TCR beta V- and J-gene trimming. A cluster of highly shared sequence variants was likely a sequencing artifact.

The sequence was collected from a woman aged 45-59 years in good health and CMV-seronegative. The sequenced sample was PBMCs.

The CDR3 nucleotides are TGTGCCAGCAGGGGGGACAGGGATGCGAACACTGAAGCTTTCTTT. Amino acids: CASRGDRDANTEAFF. This chain links TRBV6-5 with TRBJ1-1; 9 bases are shared with TRBD1. Germline V gene data show CDR1 as MNHEY and CDR2 as SVGAGI. The CDR3 runs 15 residues. The junction had 6 bases not matched to a gene; V was cut back by 6 bases and J by 1 base.